The 8 T cell receptor beta chains presented below share a single source sample, sequenced in a study of breast tumors, draining lymph nodes, adjacent tissues. Breast cancer patients provided tissue from their axillary draining lymph nodes. MiXCR, applied by TCRdb to the multiplex PCR reads, yields one record per CDR3 protein. The sample lists around 150,000 distinct CDR3 sequences, about 22% seen once, with about 2.6% in the top ten. The specimen was axillary lymph node tissue. The source of these receptors is a female donor with breast cancer. Some clones in this sample may be carry-over from other donors' samples.

As concerns this clonotype: This may stem from a read error, because a much larger clone lies one nucleotide away. The rearrangement links TRBV20-1 to TRBJ2-1, with TRBD2 matching over 16 bases. The CDR3 loop spans 15 amino acids. CDR1 and CDR2 from the germline V gene are DFQATT and SNEGSKA (reference sequence). The junction had 9 bases not matched to a gene; V was cut back by 7 bases and J by 9 bases. The CDR3 protein is CSVRTGTSGGGEQFF. CDR3 coding DNA: TGCAGTGTTCGCACCGGGACTAGCGGGGGGGGTGAGCAGTTCTTC.

At least ten counts were recorded for this clonotype. The chain joins TRBV5-5 to TRBJ2-2; 9 bases are a match to TRBD2. Germline trimming cut 0 bases from V and 1 base from J; bases unmatched to any gene: 1. Germline-derived CDR1 and CDR2 are SGHKS and YYEKEE (reference sequence). The CDR3 runs to 16 residues. The CDR3 nucleotides read TGTGCCAGCAGCTTGGGGCGGGGGGGGAACACCGGGGAGCTGTTTTTT. As protein: CASSLGRGGNTGELFF.

This clonotype was counted ten times or more. The chain has TRBV12-3 or TRBV12-4 and TRBJ2-1; 12 bases match TRBD2. The length of the CDR3 is 15 residues. The J segment lost 6 bases and the V segment lost 5 bases, leaving 5 bases of the junction unmatched. CDR3 sequence (DNA): TGTGCCAGCAGTCTACTAGCGGGAGGAGTCAATGAGCAGTTCTTC. Translating gives CASSLLAGGVNEQFF.

This clonotype was observed at least ten times. This chain connects TRBV2 to TRBJ1-6, with 7 nucleotides matching TRBD1. The ends lost 4 bases at V and 6 bases at J; junction bases unmatched: 3. CDR1 SNHLY and CDR2 FYNNEI come from the germline V gene. The CDR3 runs 14 residues. The CDR3 region is CASSGQGFNSPLHF. The CDR3, as DNA: TGTGCCAGCAGTGGACAGGGTTTTAATTCACCCCTCCACTTT.

This clonotype was recorded many times. The V and J genes are TRBV11-3 and TRBJ2-7; D is uncertain. Germline V lookup: CDR1 SGHNT, CDR2 YENEEA. The CDR3 runs to 13 residues. V lost 2 bases and J lost 3, with 8 bases in between. The DNA of the CDR3 is TGTGCCAGCAGCTTAACAGAAAACTACGAGCAGTACTTC. Protein sequence: CASSLTENYEQYF.

This clonotype was seen repeatedly, ten times or more. The CDR3 here is CAWSVRGGRGGYTF. The CDR3 bases are TGTGCCTGGAGTGTACGTGGAGGGCGGGGTGGCTACACCTTC. The chain is built from TRBV30 and TRBJ1-2; D uncertain. CDR1 GTSNPN and CDR2 SVGIG come from the germline V gene (reference sequence). Trimming took off 0 bases at V and 7 bases at J, with 15 bases between the two ends. The CDR3 length is 14 residues.

The CDR3 sequence is CASSSGLAGTNTGELFF. In DNA, the CDR3 is TGTGCCAGCAGCTCGGGACTAGCGGGTACGAACACCGGGGAGCTGTTTTTT. This chain connects TRBV13 to TRBJ2-2; 12 bases line up with TRBD2. V gave up 4 bases and J gave up 0 bases; unmatched junction bases: 3. The CDR3 extends over 17 amino acids. Germline V lookup: CDR1 PRHDT, CDR2 FYEKMQ (reference sequence).

The rearrangement uses TRBV28 and TRBJ2-3; TRBD1 or TRBD2 may be the D gene (5 bases each). V was clipped by 3 bases and J by 2 bases, with 24 bases between them. The length of the CDR3 is 19 residues. Germline V lookup: CDR1 MDHEN, CDR2 SYDVKM. In DNA, the CDR3 is TGTGCCAGCAGTTTGAGCTGGCGGGTCCCTGGGACCACCACAGATACGCAGTATTTT. Its protein is CASSLSWRVPGTTTDTQYF.